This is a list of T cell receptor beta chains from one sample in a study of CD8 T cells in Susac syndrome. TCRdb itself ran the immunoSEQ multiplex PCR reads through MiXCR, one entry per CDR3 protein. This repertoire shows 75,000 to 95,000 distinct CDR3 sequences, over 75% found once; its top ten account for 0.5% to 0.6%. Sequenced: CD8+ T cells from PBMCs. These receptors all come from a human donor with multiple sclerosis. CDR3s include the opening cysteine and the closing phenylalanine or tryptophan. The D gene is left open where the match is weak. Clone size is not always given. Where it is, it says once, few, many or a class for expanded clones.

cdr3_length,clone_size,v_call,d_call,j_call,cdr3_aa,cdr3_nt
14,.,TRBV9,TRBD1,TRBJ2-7,CASSVGDSSYEQYF,TGTGCCAGCAGCGTAGGGGACAGCTCCTACGAGCAGTACTTC
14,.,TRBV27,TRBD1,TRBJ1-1,CASGNRGMNTEAFF,TGTGCCAGCGGAAACAGGGGTATGAACACTGAAGCTTTCTTT
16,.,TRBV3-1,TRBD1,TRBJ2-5,CASSQVRDTGGRSQYF,TGTGCCAGCAGCCAAGTTAGAGATACAGGGGGGAGGTCCCAGTACTTC
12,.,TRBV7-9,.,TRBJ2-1,CASSRGGNEQFF,TGTGCCAGCAGCCGAGGTGGGAATGAGCAGTTCTTC
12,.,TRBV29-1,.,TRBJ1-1,CSVDDRGTEAFF,TGCAGCGTTGATGATAGGGGTACTGAAGCTTTCTTT
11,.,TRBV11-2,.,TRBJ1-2,CASSGTHGYTF,TGTGCCAGCAGTGGGACCCATGGCTACACCTTC
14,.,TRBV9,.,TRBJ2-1,CASSVGGQDNEQFF,TGTGCCAGCAGCGTAGGCGGCCAAGACAATGAGCAGTTCTTC
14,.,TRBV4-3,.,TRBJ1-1,CASSQGIGGTEAFF,TGCGCCAGCAGCCAAGGGATTGGGGGAACTGAAGCTTTCTTT
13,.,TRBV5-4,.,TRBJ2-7,CASSLLPNYEQYF,TGTGCCAGCAGCTTGCTACCGAACTACGAGCAGTACTTC
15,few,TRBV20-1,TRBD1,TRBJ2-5,CSAWRGGQGKLDQYF,TGCAGTGCTTGGAGGGGAGGACAGGGGAAATTAGACCAGTACTTC
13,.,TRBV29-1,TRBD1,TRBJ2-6,CSVQGDGANVLTF,TGCAGCGTTCAGGGGGACGGGGCCAACGTCCTGACTTTC
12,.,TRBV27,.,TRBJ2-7,CASGTKVYEQYF,TGTGCCAGCGGGACAAAGGTTTACGAGCAGTACTTC
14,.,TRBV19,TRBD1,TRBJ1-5,CASTRGTGNQPQHF,TGTGCCAGTACCAGGGGGACAGGGAATCAGCCCCAGCATTTT
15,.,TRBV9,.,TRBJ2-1,CASSVSASSYNEQFF,TGTGCCAGCAGCGTATCGGCGAGCTCCTACAATGAGCAGTTCTTC
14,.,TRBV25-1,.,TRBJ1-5,CASSELEGNQPQHF,TGTGCCAGCAGTGAATTAGAAGGAAATCAGCCCCAGCATTTT
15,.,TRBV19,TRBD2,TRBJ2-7,CASSIGLARYYEQYF,TGTGCCAGTAGTATCGGACTAGCGAGATACTACGAGCAGTACTTC
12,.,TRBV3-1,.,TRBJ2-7,CASSQGNHEQYF,TGTGCCAGCAGCCAGGGGAACCACGAGCAGTACTTC
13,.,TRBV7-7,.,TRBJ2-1,CASSPPSSNEQFF,TGTGCCAGCAGCCCACCCTCCAGCAATGAGCAGTTCTTC
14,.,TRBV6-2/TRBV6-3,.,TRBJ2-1,CASSPQTSYNEQFF,TGTGCCAGCAGCCCCCAGACTAGTTACAATGAGCAGTTCTTC
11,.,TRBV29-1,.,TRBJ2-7,CSVEVRREQYF,TGCAGCGTTGAAGTTCGACGCGAGCAGTACTTC
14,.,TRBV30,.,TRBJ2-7,CAWSVSTGSYEQYF,TGTGCCTGGAGTGTTTCAACAGGGTCCTACGAGCAGTACTTC
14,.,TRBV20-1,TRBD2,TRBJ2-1,CSAEGLADYNEQFF,TGCAGTGCAGAAGGACTAGCCGATTACAATGAGCAGTTCTTC
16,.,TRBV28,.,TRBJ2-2,CASLGLDRPNTGELFF,TGTGCCAGTTTGGGACTGGACAGGCCGAACACCGGGGAGCTGTTTTTT
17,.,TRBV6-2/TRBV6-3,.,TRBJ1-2,CASSYSGRQSSNYGYTF,TGTGCCAGCAGTTACTCGGGAAGACAGAGCTCTAACTATGGCTACACCTTC
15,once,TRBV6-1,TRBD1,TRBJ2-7,CASSLPRDRSYEQYF,TGTGCCAGCAGTCTCCCCCGGGACAGGAGCTACGAGCAGTACTTC
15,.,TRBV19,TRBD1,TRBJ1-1,CASSLDRALYTEAFF,TGTGCCAGTAGTTTGGACAGGGCACTATACACTGAAGCTTTCTTT
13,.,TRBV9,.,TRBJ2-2,CASSVASTGELFF,TGTGCCAGCAGCGTAGCTAGTACCGGGGAGCTGTTTTTT
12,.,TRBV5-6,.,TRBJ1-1,CASSLVTDEAFF,TGTGCCAGCAGCTTGGTCACGGATGAAGCTTTCTTT
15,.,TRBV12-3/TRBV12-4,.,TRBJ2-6,CASSLQLSGANVLTF,TGTGCCAGCAGTCTACAACTTTCTGGGGCCAACGTCCTGACTTTC
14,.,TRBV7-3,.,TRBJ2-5,CASRSALHQETQYF,TGTGCCAGCAGATCCGCGCTCCACCAAGAGACCCAGTACTTC
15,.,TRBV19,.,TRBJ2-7,CASSPTVEVGDEQYF,TGTGCCAGTAGTCCCACCGTGGAGGTCGGGGACGAGCAGTACTTC
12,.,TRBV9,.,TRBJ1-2,CASSDTTYGYTF,TGTGCCAGCAGCGACACGACCTATGGCTACACCTTC
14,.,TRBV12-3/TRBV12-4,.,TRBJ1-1,CASSFFGRLGGAFF,TGTGCCAGCAGTTTCTTTGGGCGGCTCGGGGGCGCTTTCTTT
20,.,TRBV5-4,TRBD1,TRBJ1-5,CASRLGMRGQAFSGDQPQHF,TGTGCCAGCCGATTAGGGATGCGGGGACAGGCTTTCTCGGGAGATCAGCCCCAGCATTTT
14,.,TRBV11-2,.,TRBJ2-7,CASSSSLASYEQYF,TGTGCCAGCAGCTCGTCCTTAGCCTCCTACGAGCAGTACTTC
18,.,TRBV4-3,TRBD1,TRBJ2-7,CASSQGGQGAYLGDEQYF,TGCGCCAGCAGCCAAGGAGGACAGGGGGCCTACCTTGGGGACGAGCAGTACTTC
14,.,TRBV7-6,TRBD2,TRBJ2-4,CASSPPGGRDIQYF,TGTGCCAGCAGCCCACCGGGGGGTCGCGACATTCAGTACTTC
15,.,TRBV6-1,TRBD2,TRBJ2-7,CASSESQGRDYEQYF,TGTGCCAGCAGTGAATCACAAGGGAGGGACTACGAGCAGTACTTC
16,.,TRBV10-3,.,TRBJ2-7,CAISVDGSGSPYEQYF,TGTGCCATCAGTGTAGATGGGTCAGGGTCGCCCTACGAGCAGTACTTC
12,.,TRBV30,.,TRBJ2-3,CAWSVATDTQYF,TGTGCCTGGAGTGTAGCCACCGATACGCAGTATTTT
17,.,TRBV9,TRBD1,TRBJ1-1,CASSLMTPDREGTEAFF,TGTGCCAGCAGCCTGATGACCCCGGACAGGGAGGGCACTGAAGCTTTCTTT
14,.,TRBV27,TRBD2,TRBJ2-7,CASSFGGRAFEQYF,TGTGCCAGCAGTTTCGGGGGGAGGGCCTTCGAGCAGTACTTC
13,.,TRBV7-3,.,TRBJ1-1,CASSFGSNTEAFF,TGTGCCAGCAGCTTTGGGTCGAACACTGAAGCTTTCTTT
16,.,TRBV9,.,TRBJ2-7,CASSVDGSGPSYEQYF,TGTGCCAGCAGCGTAGACGGAAGCGGGCCATCCTACGAGCAGTACTTC
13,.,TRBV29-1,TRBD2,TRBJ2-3,CSGAGGSTDTQYF,TGCAGCGGCGCGGGGGGGAGCACAGATACGCAGTATTTT
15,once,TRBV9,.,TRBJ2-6,CASSWRDSGANVLTF,TGTGCCAGCAGCTGGCGCGACTCTGGGGCCAACGTCCTGACTTTC
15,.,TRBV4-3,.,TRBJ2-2,CASSQEATTTGELFF,TGCGCCAGCAGCCAAGAGGCGACAACGACCGGGGAGCTGTTTTTT
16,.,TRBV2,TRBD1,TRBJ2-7,CASSDPRDRDSYEQYF,TGTGCCAGCAGTGACCCCCGGGACAGGGACTCCTACGAGCAGTACTTC
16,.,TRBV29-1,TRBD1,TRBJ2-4,CSVEDRDRGAKNIQYF,TGCAGCGTTGAAGATCGGGACAGGGGGGCCAAAAACATTCAGTACTTC
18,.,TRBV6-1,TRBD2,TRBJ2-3,CASTSYLGLAGVQYTQYF,TGTGCCAGCACCAGTTACCTCGGGCTAGCGGGAGTACAATATACGCAGTATTTT
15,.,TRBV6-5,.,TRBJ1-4,CASSYYPGRGEKLFF,TGTGCCAGCAGTTACTACCCGGGACGCGGCGAAAAACTGTTTTTT